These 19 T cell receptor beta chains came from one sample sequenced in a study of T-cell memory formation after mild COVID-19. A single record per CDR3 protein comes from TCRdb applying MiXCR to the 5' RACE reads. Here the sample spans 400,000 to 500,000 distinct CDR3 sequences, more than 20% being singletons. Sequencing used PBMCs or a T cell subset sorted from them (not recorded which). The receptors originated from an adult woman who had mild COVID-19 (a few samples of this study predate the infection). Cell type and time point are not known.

CDR3 DNA sequence: TGCAGTGCTAGACCCGGGGGGACCGGGGAGCTGTTTTTT. It translates to CSARPGGTGELFF. This sequence joins TRBV20-1 and TRBJ2-2, with 7 bases aligning to TRBD2. This CDR3 is 13 amino acids long. Trimming removed 2 bases from V and 5 bases from J; junction bases left unmatched: 2. Germline-derived CDR1 and CDR2 are DFQATT and SNEGSKA (reference sequence).

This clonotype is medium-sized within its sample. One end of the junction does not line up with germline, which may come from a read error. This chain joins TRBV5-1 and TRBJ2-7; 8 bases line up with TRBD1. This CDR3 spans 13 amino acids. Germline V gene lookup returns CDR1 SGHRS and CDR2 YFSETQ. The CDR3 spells CASSSGQGYEQYF. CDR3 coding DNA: TGTGCCAGCAGCTCCGGACAGGGCTACGAGCAGTACTTC.

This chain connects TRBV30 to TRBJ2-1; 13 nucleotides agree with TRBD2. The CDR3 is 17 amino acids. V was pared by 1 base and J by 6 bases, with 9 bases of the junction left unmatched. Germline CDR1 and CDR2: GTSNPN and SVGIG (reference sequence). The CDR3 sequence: CAWSGLGTSGIFNEQFF. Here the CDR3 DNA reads TGTGCCTGGAGTGGGCTCGGGACTAGCGGGATTTTCAATGAGCAGTTCTTC.

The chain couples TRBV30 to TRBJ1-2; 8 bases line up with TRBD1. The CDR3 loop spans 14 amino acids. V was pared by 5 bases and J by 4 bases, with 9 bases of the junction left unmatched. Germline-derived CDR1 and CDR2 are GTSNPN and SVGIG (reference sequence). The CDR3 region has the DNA TGTGCCTGGGGAAGAGGACAGGGCGCCTATGGCTACACCTTC. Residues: CAWGRGQGAYGYTF.

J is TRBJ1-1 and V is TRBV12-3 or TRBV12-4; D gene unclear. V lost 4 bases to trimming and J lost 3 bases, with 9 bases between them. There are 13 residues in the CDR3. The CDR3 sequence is CASSYGVDTEAFF. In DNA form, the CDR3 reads TGTGCCAGCAGTTACGGGGTGGACACTGAAGCTTTCTTT.

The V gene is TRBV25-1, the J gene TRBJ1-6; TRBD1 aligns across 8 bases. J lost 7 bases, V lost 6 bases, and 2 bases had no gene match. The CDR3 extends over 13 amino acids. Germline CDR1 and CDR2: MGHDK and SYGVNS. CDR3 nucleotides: TGTGCCAGCAGGAACAGGGGGAATTCACCCCTCCACTTT. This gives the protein CASRNRGNSPLHF.

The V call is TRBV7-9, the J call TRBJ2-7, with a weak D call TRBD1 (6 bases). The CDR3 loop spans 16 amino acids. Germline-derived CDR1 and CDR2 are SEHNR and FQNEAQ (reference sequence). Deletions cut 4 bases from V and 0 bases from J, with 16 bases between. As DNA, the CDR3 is TGTGCCAGCAGCTCCTACAGGGCCCTTAGCTCCTACGAGCAGTACTTC. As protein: CASSSYRALSSYEQYF.

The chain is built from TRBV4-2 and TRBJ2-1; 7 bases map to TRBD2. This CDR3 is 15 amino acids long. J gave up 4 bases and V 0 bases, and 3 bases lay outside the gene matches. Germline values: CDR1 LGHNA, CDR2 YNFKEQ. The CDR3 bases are TGTGCCAGCAGCCAAGACGCTAGCGGATACAATGAGCAGTTCTTC. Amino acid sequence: CASSQDASGYNEQFF.

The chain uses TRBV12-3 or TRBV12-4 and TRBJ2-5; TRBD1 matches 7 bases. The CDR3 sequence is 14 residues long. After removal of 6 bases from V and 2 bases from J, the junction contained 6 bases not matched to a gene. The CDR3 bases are TGTGCCAGCAGGTCCGGGACAGAGCAAGAGACCCAGTACTTC. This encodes CASRSGTEQETQYF.

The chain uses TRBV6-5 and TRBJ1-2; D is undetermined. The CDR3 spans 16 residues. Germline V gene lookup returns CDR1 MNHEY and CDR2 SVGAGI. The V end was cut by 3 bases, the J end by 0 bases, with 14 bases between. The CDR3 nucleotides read TGTGCCAGCAGTTATTCGGTTTGGGGAACTAACTATGGCTACACCTTC. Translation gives CASSYSVWGTNYGYTF.

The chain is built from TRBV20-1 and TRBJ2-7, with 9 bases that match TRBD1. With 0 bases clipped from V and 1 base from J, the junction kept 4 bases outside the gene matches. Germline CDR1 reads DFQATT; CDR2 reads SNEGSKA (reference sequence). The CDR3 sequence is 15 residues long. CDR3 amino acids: CSARDGQGPSYEQYF. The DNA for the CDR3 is TGCAGTGCTAGAGACGGACAGGGGCCGTCCTACGAGCAGTACTTC.

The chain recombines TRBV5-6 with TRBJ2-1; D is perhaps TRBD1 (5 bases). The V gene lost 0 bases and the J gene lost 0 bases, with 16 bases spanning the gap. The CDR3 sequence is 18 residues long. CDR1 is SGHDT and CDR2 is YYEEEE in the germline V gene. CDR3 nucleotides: TGTGCCAGCAGCTTGGCCGTTGGGTTTAGGGGCTCCTACAATGAGCAGTTCTTC. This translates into CASSLAVGFRGSYNEQFF.

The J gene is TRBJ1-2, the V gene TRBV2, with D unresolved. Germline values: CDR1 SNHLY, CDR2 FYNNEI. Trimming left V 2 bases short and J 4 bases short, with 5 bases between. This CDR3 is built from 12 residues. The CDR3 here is CASSERSYGYTF. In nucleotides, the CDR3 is TGTGCCAGCAGTGAAAGGTCCTATGGCTACACCTTC.

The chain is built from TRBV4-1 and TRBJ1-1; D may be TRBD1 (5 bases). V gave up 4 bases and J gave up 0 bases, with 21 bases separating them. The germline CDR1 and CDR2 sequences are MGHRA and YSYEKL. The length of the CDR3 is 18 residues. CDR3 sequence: CASSPARRVGGLNTEAFF. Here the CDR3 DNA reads TGCGCCAGCAGCCCCGCCCGGAGAGTCGGGGGTTTGAACACTGAAGCTTTCTTT.

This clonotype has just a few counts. CDR3 DNA: TGTGCCAGCAGTTACTTGATATCCGGGACAGGGCGGTTTGGCTACACCTTC. Protein sequence: CASSYLISGTGRFGYTF. The V and J genes are TRBV6-5 and TRBJ1-2; 9 bases map to TRBD1. The CDR3 length is 17 residues. V lost 1 base and J lost 7; bases outside the gene matches: 13. Germline CDR1 is MNHEY and CDR2 is SVGAGI.

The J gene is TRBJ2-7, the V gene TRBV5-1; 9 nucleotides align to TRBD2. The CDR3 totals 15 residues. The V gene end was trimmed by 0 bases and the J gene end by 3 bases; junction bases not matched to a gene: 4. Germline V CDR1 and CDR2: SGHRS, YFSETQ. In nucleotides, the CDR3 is TGCGCCAGCAGCTTGGCTATTAGCGGGAGCTACGAGCAGTACTTC. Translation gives CASSLAISGSYEQYF. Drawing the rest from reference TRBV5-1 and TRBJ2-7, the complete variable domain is KAGVTQTPRYLIKTRGQQVTLSCSPISGHRSVSWYQQTPGQGLQFLFEYFSETQRNKGNFPGRFSGRQFSNSRSEMNVSTLELGDSALYLCASSLAISGSYEQYFGPGTRLTVT.

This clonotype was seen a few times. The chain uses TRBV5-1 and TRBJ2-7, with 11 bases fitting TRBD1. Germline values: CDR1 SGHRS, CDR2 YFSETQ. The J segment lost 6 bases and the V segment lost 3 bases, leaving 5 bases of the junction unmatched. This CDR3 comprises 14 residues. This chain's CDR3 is CASSSGTGGVEQYF. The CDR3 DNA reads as TGCGCCAGCAGCTCCGGGACAGGGGGTGTCGAGCAGTACTTC. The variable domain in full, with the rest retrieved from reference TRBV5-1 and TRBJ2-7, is KAGVTQTPRYLIKTRGQQVTLSCSPISGHRSVSWYQQTPGQGLQFLFEYFSETQRNKGNFPGRFSGRQFSNSRSEMNVSTLELGDSALYLCASSSGTGGVEQYFGPGTRLTVT.

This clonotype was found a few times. The CDR3 DNA is TGTGCCAGCAGCCTTTGGACTTTCCAAGAGACCCAGTACTTC. Residues: CASSLWTFQETQYF. The chain recombines TRBV3-1 with TRBJ2-5; D perhaps matches TRBD2 (5 bases). V lost 4 bases, J lost 1 base, and 10 bases lay in between. This CDR3 has 14 amino acids. Per germline, CDR1 LGHDT and CDR2 YNNKEL (reference sequence).

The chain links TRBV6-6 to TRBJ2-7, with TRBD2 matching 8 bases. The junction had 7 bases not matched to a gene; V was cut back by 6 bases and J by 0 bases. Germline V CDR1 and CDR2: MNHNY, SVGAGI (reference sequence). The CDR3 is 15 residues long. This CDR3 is CASRGSSGPSYEQYF. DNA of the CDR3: TGTGCCAGCAGGGGTTCTAGCGGGCCCTCCTACGAGCAGTACTTC.